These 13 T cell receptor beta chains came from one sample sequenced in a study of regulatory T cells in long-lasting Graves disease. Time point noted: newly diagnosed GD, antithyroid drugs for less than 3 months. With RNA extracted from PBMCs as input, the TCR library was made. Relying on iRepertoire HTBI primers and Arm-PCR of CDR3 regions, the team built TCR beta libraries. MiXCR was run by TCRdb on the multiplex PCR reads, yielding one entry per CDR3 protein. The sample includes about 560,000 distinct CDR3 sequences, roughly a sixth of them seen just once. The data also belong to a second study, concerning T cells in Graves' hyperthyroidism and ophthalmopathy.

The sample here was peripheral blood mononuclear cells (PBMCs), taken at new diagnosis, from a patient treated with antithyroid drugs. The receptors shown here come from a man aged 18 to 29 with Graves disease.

CDR3 region: CASSRALAGAASFTDTQYF. The DNA of the CDR3 is TGCGCCAGCAGCCGGGCCCTAGCGGGAGCGGCGAGTTTCACAGATACGCAGTATTTT. The chain is built from TRBV5-1 and TRBJ2-3; 10 nucleotides agree with TRBD2. V shed 4 bases and J 2 bases; nucleotides not matched to a gene: 16. The CDR3 contains 19 residues. Germline-derived CDR1 and CDR2 are SGHRS and YFSETQ. Looking up the rest from reference TRBV5-1 and TRBJ2-3 gives the full variable domain: KAGVTQTPRYLIKTRGQQVTLSCSPISGHRSVSWYQQTPGQGLQFLFEYFSETQRNKGNFPGRFSGRQFSNSRSEMNVSTLELGDSALYLCASSRALAGAASFTDTQYFGPGTRLTVL.

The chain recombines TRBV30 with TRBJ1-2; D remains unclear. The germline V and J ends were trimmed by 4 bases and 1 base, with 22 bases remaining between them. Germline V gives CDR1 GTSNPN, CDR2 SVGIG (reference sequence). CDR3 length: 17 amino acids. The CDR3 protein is CAWTPGGLRTINYGYTF. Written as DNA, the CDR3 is TGTGCCTGGACTCCAGGAGGGTTGAGGACGATTAACTATGGCTACACCTTC.

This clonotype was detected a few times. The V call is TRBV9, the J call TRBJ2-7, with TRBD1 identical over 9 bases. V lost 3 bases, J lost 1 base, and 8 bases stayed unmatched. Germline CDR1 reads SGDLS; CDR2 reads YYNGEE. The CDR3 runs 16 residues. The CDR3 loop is CASSGTPGTGSYEQYF. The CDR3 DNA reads TGTGCCAGCAGCGGAACCCCAGGGACAGGGTCCTACGAGCAGTACTTC.

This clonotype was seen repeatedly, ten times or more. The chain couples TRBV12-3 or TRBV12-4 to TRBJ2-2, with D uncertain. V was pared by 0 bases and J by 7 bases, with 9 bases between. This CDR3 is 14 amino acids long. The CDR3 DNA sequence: TGTGCCAGCAGTTTAGCGGCAAGCAGCGGGGAGCTGTTTTTT. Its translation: CASSLAASSGELFF.

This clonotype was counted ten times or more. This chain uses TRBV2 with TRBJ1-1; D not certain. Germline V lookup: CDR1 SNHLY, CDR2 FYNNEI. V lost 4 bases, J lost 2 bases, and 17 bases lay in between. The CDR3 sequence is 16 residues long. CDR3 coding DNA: TGTGCCAGCAGTGGAACATCAAGGGTCCCTAACACTGAAGCTTTCTTT. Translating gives CASSGTSRVPNTEAFF.

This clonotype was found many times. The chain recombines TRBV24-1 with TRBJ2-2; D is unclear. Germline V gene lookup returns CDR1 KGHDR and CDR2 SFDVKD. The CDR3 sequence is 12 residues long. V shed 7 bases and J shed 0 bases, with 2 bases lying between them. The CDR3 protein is CATRSNTGELFF. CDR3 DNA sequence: TGTGCCACCAGGTCGAACACCGGGGAGCTGTTTTTT.

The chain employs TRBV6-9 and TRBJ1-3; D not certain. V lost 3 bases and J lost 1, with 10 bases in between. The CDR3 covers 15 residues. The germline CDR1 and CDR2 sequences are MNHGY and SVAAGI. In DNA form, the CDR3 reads TGTGCCAGCAGTTACAGTGACCAATCTGGAAACACCATATATTTT. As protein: CASSYSDQSGNTIYF.

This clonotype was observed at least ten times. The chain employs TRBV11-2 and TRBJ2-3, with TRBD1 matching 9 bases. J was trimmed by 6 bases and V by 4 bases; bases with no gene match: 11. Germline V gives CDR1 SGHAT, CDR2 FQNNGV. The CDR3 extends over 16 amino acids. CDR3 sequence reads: CASSWTGTGFADTQYF. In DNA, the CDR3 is TGTGCCAGCAGCTGGACCGGGACAGGGTTTGCGGATACGCAGTATTTT. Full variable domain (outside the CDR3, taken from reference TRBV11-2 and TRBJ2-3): EAGVAQSPRYKIIEKRQSVAFWCNPISGHATLYWYQQILGQGPKLLIQFQNNGVVDDSQLPKDRFSAERLKGVDSTLKIQPAKLEDSAVYLCASSWTGTGFADTQYFGPGTRLTVL.

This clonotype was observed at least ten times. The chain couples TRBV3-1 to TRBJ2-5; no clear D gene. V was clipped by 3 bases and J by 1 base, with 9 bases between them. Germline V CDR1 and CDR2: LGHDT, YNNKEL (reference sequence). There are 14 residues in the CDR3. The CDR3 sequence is CASSHETGQETQYF. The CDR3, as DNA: TGTGCCAGCAGCCATGAGACGGGCCAAGAGACCCAGTACTTC.

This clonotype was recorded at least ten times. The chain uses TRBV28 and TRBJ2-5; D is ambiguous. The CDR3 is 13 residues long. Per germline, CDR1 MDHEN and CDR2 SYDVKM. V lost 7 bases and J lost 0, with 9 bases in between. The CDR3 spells CASNRNHQETQYF. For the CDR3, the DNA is TGTGCCAGCAATAGGAATCACCAAGAGACCCAGTACTTC.

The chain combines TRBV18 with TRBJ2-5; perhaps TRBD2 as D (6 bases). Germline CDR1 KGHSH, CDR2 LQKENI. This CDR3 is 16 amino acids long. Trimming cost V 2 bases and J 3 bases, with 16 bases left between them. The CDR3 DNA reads TGTGCCAGCTCACCAAGGAGCGGGCACTACAAAGAGACCCAGTACTTC. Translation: CASSPRSGHYKETQYF.

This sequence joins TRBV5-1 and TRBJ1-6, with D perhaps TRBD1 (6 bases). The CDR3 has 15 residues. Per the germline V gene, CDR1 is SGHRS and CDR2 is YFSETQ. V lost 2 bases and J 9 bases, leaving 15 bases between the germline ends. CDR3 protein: CASSFGGPGSSPLHF. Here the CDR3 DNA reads TGCGCCAGCAGCTTTGGGGGGCCCGGGAGTTCACCCCTCCACTTT.

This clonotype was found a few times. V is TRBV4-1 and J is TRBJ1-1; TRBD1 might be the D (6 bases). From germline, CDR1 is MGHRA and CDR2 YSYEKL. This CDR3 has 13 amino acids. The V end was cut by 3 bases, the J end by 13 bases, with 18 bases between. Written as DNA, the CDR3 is TGCGCCAGCAGCCAGTTTCTAGGGGACATAGGTTTCTTT. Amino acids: CASSQFLGDIGFF.